The rows below give T cell receptor beta chains drawn from one sample of a study of early T cells in non-severe SARS-CoV-2 infection. One entry per CDR3 protein results from TCRdb running MiXCR on the 5' RACE reads. The sample includes around 81,000 distinct CDR3 sequences, 11% to 15% of them seen just once. The specimen was whole blood. These TCRs come from an adult who was a healthcare worker with PCR-confirmed SARS-CoV-2 infection or an uninfected control (not recorded which). Both conserved end residues are part of each CDR3.

CDR3 length: 17
V gene: TRBV15
J gene: TRBJ1-6
CDR3 protein: CATSRGLMGARDSPLHF

CDR3 length: 14
V gene: TRBV2
J gene: TRBJ2-7
CDR3 protein: CASSAGQLAYEQYF

CDR3 length: 14
V gene: TRBV6-1
J gene: TRBJ2-3
CDR3 protein: CASTTSDALDTQYF

CDR3 length: 16
V gene: TRBV28
J gene: TRBJ2-7
CDR3 protein: CASSQSGTVPSYEQYF

CDR3 length: 13
V gene: TRBV15
J gene: TRBJ2-7
CDR3 protein: CATSILKGGEQYF

CDR3 length: 13
V gene: TRBV7-9
J gene: TRBJ1-4
CDR3 protein: CASSSMVREKLFF

CDR3 length: 17
V gene: TRBV21-1
J gene: TRBJ2-7
CDR3 protein: CASSKVAPGATADEQYF

CDR3 length: 13
V gene: TRBV19
J gene: TRBJ2-1
CDR3 protein: CASRFDRGNEQFF

CDR3 length: 14
V gene: TRBV7-2
J gene: TRBJ2-7
CDR3 protein: CASSLDRGSYEQYF

CDR3 length: 14
V gene: TRBV9
J gene: TRBJ1-4
CDR3 protein: CASSVMERGTKLFF

CDR3 length: 15
V gene: TRBV7-9
J gene: TRBJ1-2
CDR3 protein: CASSLAHQDYYGYTF

CDR3 length: 15
V gene: TRBV6-1
J gene: TRBJ2-7
CDR3 protein: CASSEGSNPSYEQYF

CDR3 length: 20
V gene: TRBV7-9
J gene: TRBJ2-3
CDR3 protein: CASSLAVAGSPLLGTDTQYF

CDR3 length: 14
V gene: TRBV12-3/TRBV12-4
J gene: TRBJ1-2
CDR3 protein: CASSMDRSIYGYTF

CDR3 length: 13
V gene: TRBV5-1
J gene: TRBJ2-3
CDR3 protein: CASSGQGTDTQYF

CDR3 length: 15
V gene: TRBV7-2
J gene: TRBJ1-5
CDR3 protein: CASSVTPFGNQPQHF

CDR3 length: 11
V gene: TRBV20-1
J gene: TRBJ1-4
CDR3 protein: CSASGGEKLFF

CDR3 length: 14
V gene: TRBV10-3
J gene: TRBJ1-5
CDR3 protein: CAISEDFRNQPQHF

CDR3 length: 14
V gene: TRBV19
J gene: TRBJ1-6
CDR3 protein: CASGRDSYNSPLHF

CDR3 length: 14
V gene: TRBV7-3
J gene: TRBJ2-2
CDR3 protein: CASSQIGSAGELFF

CDR3 length: 11
V gene: TRBV6-1
J gene: TRBJ2-7
CDR3 protein: CASSDPDEQYF

CDR3 length: 13
V gene: TRBV10-3
J gene: TRBJ2-1
CDR3 protein: CAIRGTSFDEQFF